This T cell receptor beta chain was obtained from a study of identifying expanded T cells in peripheral blood. In this sample, this clone turned up a few times. This CDR3 region has 14 residues. Per the germline V gene, CDR1 is SEHNR and CDR2 is FQNEAQ (reference sequence). V lost 4 bases to trimming and J lost 5 bases, with 14 bases between them. Assay used: immunoSEQ multiplex PCR; TCRdb lists only in-frame clones, some missing. The sample has 110,000 or so clones; about 88% are singletons. This TCR was recovered from a person between 18 and 75 years old in good health. The sample consisted of blood. The V and J genes are TRBV7-9 and TRBJ1-2; D is possibly TRBD1 (5 bases). The CDR3 loop is CASSSPQEGYGYTF. CDR3 nucleotide sequence: TGTGCCAGCAGCTCCCCACAGGAAGGGTATGGCTACACCTTC. Full variable domain (outside the CDR3, taken from reference TRBV7-9 and TRBJ1-2): DTGVSQNPRHKITKRGQNVTFRCDPISEHNRLYWYRQTLGQGPEFLTYFQNEAQLEKSRLLSDRFSAERPKGSFSTLEIQRTEQGDSAMYLCASSSPQEGYGYTFGSGTRLTVV.